A single sample gave rise to the 25 T cell receptor beta chains below, sequenced in a study of OX40 agonist ivuxolimab in advanced cancers. The library came from the immunoSEQ multiplex PCR assay. TCRdb re-hosts the immuneACCESS table, in-frame sequences only. Its copies lack some clones; in the studies checked, an unresolved V gene accounts for under half of them, and the cause for the rest is not known. This sample lists about 48,000 clones; roughly 84% were detected once. The ten top clones hold 9% to 10% of the sample. Here the sequenced sample was CD4+ or CD8+ T cells sorted from blood, taken in a trial of the OX40 agonist ivuxolimab. The receptors stem from an adult with an advanced solid tumor such as melanoma, head and neck, liver or kidney cancer.

This clone occurred once. The CDR3 spells CASSSSGGELFF. The CDR3 coding sequence is TGTGCCAGCAGTTCCTCCGGGGGGGAGCTGTTTTTT. V gene TRBV6-1 combines with J gene TRBJ2-2; D is unclear. Trimming removed 5 bases at V and 8 bases at J, with 9 bases between. CDR1 and CDR2 (germline): MNHNS, SASEGT. The CDR3 spans 12 residues.

The chain couples TRBV27 to TRBJ2-4; 7 bases map to TRBD1. CDR1 and CDR2 (germline): MNHEY, SMNVEV (reference sequence). The length of the CDR3 is 16 residues. V shed 6 bases, J shed 0 bases, and the junction held 8 bases outside the gene matches. CDR3 sequence: CASRSPGQLAKNIQYF. CDR3 coding DNA: TGTGCCAGCAGGTCCCCGGGACAGCTAGCCAAAAACATTCAGTACTTC.

The count of this clone is one. The chain has TRBV7-3 and TRBJ2-7, with TRBD2 identical over 11 bases. This CDR3 spans 16 amino acids. After removal of 5 bases from V and 2 bases from J, the junction contained 8 bases not matched to a gene. Germline loops: CDR1 SGHTA, CDR2 FQGTGA. Here the CDR3 reads CASSQSGTSGAYEQYF. In DNA, the CDR3 is TGTGCCAGCAGCCAATCCGGGACTAGCGGAGCCTACGAGCAGTACTTC.

The rearrangement uses TRBV5-5 and TRBJ2-7; TRBD2 agrees at 9 bases. Germline CDR1 reads SGHKS; CDR2 reads YYEKEE (reference sequence). J was trimmed by 2 bases and V by 2 bases; bases with no gene match: 2. The CDR3 loop spans 14 amino acids. This CDR3 reads CASSFAGGTYEQYF. In DNA form, the CDR3 reads TGTGCCAGCAGCTTTGCGGGGGGGACCTACGAGCAGTACTTC.

This sequence joins TRBV28 and TRBJ2-3; TRBD2 aligns across 14 bases. V lost 10 bases, J lost 4 bases, and 4 bases stayed unmatched. Germline values: CDR1 MDHEN, CDR2 SYDVKM. The CDR3 totals 14 residues. CDR3 nucleotide sequence: TGTGCCACGCGACTAGCGGGAGGGTCAGATACGCAGTATTTT. It specifies CATRLAGGSDTQYF.

V is TRBV30 and J is TRBJ2-3; D not certain. V lost 1 base and J lost 6, with 8 bases in between. Germline loops: CDR1 GTSNPN, CDR2 SVGIG (reference sequence). The CDR3 sequence is 12 residues long. The CDR3 loop reads CAWSGQRDTQYF. CDR3 nucleotide sequence: TGTGCCTGGAGTGGGCAGAGGGATACGCAGTATTTT.

The sample holds a few counts of this clone. This chain connects TRBV5-1 to TRBJ1-1, with 10 nucleotides matching TRBD1. Germline V lookup: CDR1 SGHRS, CDR2 YFSETQ. The CDR3 is 17 residues long. The trim removed 0 bases at V and 0 bases at J, leaving 5 bases unmatched. As DNA, the CDR3 is TGCGCCAGCAGCTTGGGTGGGACAGGGGTTCTGAACACTGAAGCTTTCTTT. It encodes CASSLGGTGVLNTEAFF. Based on the CDR3 plus reference TRBV5-1 and TRBJ1-1, the full variable domain is KAGVTQTPRYLIKTRGQQVTLSCSPISGHRSVSWYQQTPGQGLQFLFEYFSETQRNKGNFPGRFSGRQFSNSRSEMNVSTLELGDSALYLCASSLGGTGVLNTEAFFGQGTRLTVV.

As DNA, the CDR3 is TGTGCCAGCAGGAATTCAGTCCGCACAGATACGCAGTATTTT. Translating it yields CASRNSVRTDTQYF. J is TRBJ2-3 and V is TRBV2, with D unresolved. V was clipped by 6 bases and J by 1 base, with 11 bases between them. Germline V gene lookup returns CDR1 SNHLY and CDR2 FYNNEI. This CDR3 contains 14 residues.

This clone was observed a handful of times. The rearrangement uses TRBV28 and TRBJ2-5; 12 bases align to TRBD2. CDR1 MDHEN and CDR2 SYDVKM come from the germline V gene. This CDR3 has 14 residues. J lost 4 bases, V lost 5 bases, and 2 bases had no gene match. The CDR3 spells CASSLAGGGETQYF. CDR3 in DNA: TGTGCCAGCAGTCTAGCGGGAGGGGGAGAGACCCAGTACTTC. The full variable domain, its missing parts supplied by reference TRBV28 and TRBJ2-5, is DVKVTQSSRYLVKRTGEKVFLECVQDMDHENMFWYRQDPGLGLRLIYFSYDVKMKEKGDIPEGYSVSREKKERFSLILESASTNQTSMYLCASSLAGGGETQYFGPGTRLLVL.

V usage is TRBV6-1 and J usage is TRBJ1-1, with 7 bases identical to TRBD1. Trimming took 1 base from V and 7 from J; bases not matched to a gene: 6. There are 14 residues in the CDR3. The germline CDR1 and CDR2 sequences are MNHNS and SASEGT. CDR3 loop: CASSEEGWTGEAFF. The CDR3 nucleotides read TGTGCCAGCAGTGAAGAGGGTTGGACAGGTGAAGCTTTCTTT.

The chain couples TRBV5-5 to TRBJ1-2; 9 bases agree with TRBD1. The CDR3 has 13 amino acids. Trimming cost V 3 bases and J 3 bases; bases outside gene matches: 0. Germline V gives CDR1 SGHKS, CDR2 YYEKEE (reference sequence). CDR3 residues: CASSWTGDYGYTF. In DNA form, the CDR3 reads TGTGCCAGCAGCTGGACAGGGGACTATGGCTACACCTTC.

The genes are TRBV9 and TRBJ2-3, with no clear D. Germline assignment: CDR1 SGDLS and CDR2 YYNGEE. V shed 4 bases and J shed 2 bases, with 11 bases lying between them. The CDR3 extends over 14 amino acids. The CDR3 is CASSYTDVTDTQYF. Written as DNA, the CDR3 is TGTGCCAGCAGCTACACGGACGTCACAGATACGCAGTATTTT.

The rearrangement uses TRBV11-2 and TRBJ2-5; possibly TRBD1 for D (6 bases). The germline V gene encodes CDR1 SGHAT and CDR2 FQNNGV. This CDR3 region has 13 residues. V was clipped by 5 bases and J by 11 bases, with 18 bases between them. The CDR3 nucleotides read TGTGCCAGCAGCGAAACCGGACAGTCGGGGCAGTACTTC. Residues: CASSETGQSGQYF. Looking up the rest from reference TRBV11-2 and TRBJ2-5 gives the full variable domain: EAGVAQSPRYKIIEKRQSVAFWCNPISGHATLYWYQQILGQGPKLLIQFQNNGVVDDSQLPKDRFSAERLKGVDSTLKIQPAKLEDSAVYLCASSETGQSGQYFGPGTRLLVL.

The V gene is TRBV5-1, the J gene TRBJ2-2; D gene uncertain. Germline V gene lookup returns CDR1 SGHRS and CDR2 YFSETQ. Trimming took off 2 bases at V and 5 bases at J, with 10 bases between the two ends. The CDR3 contains 14 residues. For the CDR3, the DNA is TGCGCCAGCAGCTTCTGGACGACAACCGGGGAGCTGTTTTTT. It encodes CASSFWTTTGELFF.

The V call is TRBV18, the J call TRBJ1-1; D might be TRBD1 (6 bases). This CDR3 spans 16 amino acids. Germline V gene data show CDR1 as KGHSH and CDR2 as LQKENI. Trimming took off 3 bases at V and 5 bases at J, with 19 bases between the two ends. CDR3 DNA sequence: TGTGCCAGCTCACCTTACGAGGACAGTAGGGGAACTGAAGCTTTCTTT. Amino acids: CASSPYEDSRGTEAFF. The full variable domain, its missing parts supplied by reference TRBV18 and TRBJ1-1, is NAGVMQNPRHLVRRRGQEARLRCSPMKGHSHVYWYRQLPEEGLKFMVYLQKENIIDESGMPKERFSAEFPKEGPSILRIQQVVRGDSAAYFCASSPYEDSRGTEAFFGQGTRLTVV.

This clone was recorded once. J is TRBJ2-2 and V is TRBV19; 14 bases line up with TRBD2. The CDR3 covers 17 residues. CDR1 is LNHDA, CDR2 SQIVND, per germline (reference sequence). The V gene end was trimmed by 7 bases and the J gene end by 3 bases; junction bases not matched to a gene: 7. This chain's CDR3 is CASTRLAGGPHTGELFF. The CDR3 DNA follows: TGTGCCAGTACTAGACTAGCGGGAGGGCCGCACACCGGGGAGCTGTTTTTT.

The rearrangement joins TRBV30 to TRBJ1-2; tentative D call: TRBD1 (5 bases). The V end lost 0 bases, the J end lost 6 bases, and 17 bases lay between the germline ends. This CDR3 is 15 amino acids long. Germline V lookup: CDR1 GTSNPN, CDR2 SVGIG (reference sequence). CDR3 in amino acids: CAWSVKWLGGDGYTF. The CDR3 DNA is TGTGCCTGGAGTGTTAAATGGCTTGGGGGAGATGGCTACACCTTC.

J is TRBJ2-7 and V is TRBV2, with 9 bases aligning to TRBD1. Germline V gene sequence: CDR1 SNHLY, CDR2 FYNNEI. This CDR3 is built from 12 residues. Trimming took 6 bases from V and 4 from J; bases not matched to a gene: 1. CDR3 sequence (DNA): TGTGCCAGCAGCGGGACAGGGTACGAGCAGTACTTC. Amino acid sequence: CASSGTGYEQYF.

This clone was found once. The chain is built from TRBV5-1 and TRBJ1-1; tentative D call: TRBD1 (6 bases). The CDR3 is 14 amino acids. V lost 0 bases and J 5 bases, leaving 11 bases between the germline ends. Germline V gene lookup returns CDR1 SGHRS and CDR2 YFSETQ. For the CDR3, the DNA is TGCGCCAGCAGCTTGGAGCAGGGGATAACTGAAGCTTTCTTT. Translated: CASSLEQGITEAFF. The complete variable domain, with remaining parts taken from reference TRBV5-1 and TRBJ1-1, reads KAGVTQTPRYLIKTRGQQVTLSCSPISGHRSVSWYQQTPGQGLQFLFEYFSETQRNKGNFPGRFSGRQFSNSRSEMNVSTLELGDSALYLCASSLEQGITEAFFGQGTRLTVV.

The chain links TRBV10-3 to TRBJ2-3, with D possibly TRBD2 on 6 matching bases. Trimming took 3 bases from V and 0 from J, leaving 10 bases between them. The CDR3 totals 15 residues. The germline V gene has CDR1 ENHRY and CDR2 SYGVKD. The CDR3 DNA sequence: TGTGCCATCAGTGACCCGGGGACTAGCACAGATACGCAGTATTTT. It specifies CAISDPGTSTDTQYF.

The table lists this clone with a few counts. V is TRBV6-5 and J is TRBJ1-4, with a weak D call TRBD1 (5 bases). The CDR3 has 14 amino acids. The V and J ends lost 6 bases and 4 bases respectively, with 12 bases between them. Germline lookup yields CDR1 MNHEY and CDR2 SVGAGI. This CDR3 reads CASSYGTVNEKLFF. The CDR3 DNA reads as TGTGCCAGCAGCTACGGGACGGTTAATGAAAAACTGTTTTTT.

The gene calls are TRBV11-3 and TRBJ2-1; TRBD1 aligns across 9 bases. This CDR3 is 16 amino acids long. The junction had 13 bases not matched to a gene; V was cut back by 3 bases and J by 10 bases. CDR1 SGHNT and CDR2 YENEEA come from the germline V gene. DNA for the CDR3: TGTGCCAGCAGCTTTGGGTGGACAGGGGATACCGAGGAGCAGTTCTTC. Its protein product is CASSFGWTGDTEEQFF.

This clone appeared once. The chain combines TRBV29-1 with TRBJ2-1; 8 bases line up with TRBD1. Trimming at V came to 6 bases and at J to 8 bases, leaving 12 bases not matched to a gene. Germline CDR1 SQVTM, CDR2 ANQGSEA. There are 14 residues in the CDR3. The CDR3 loop is CSVGQGLSVDEQFF. The CDR3 DNA sequence: TGCAGCGTCGGACAGGGCCTTTCGGTCGATGAGCAGTTCTTC.

The rearrangement joins TRBV18 to TRBJ2-1; unclear D gene. V lost 2 bases and J lost 3, with 8 bases in between. Germline V gives CDR1 KGHSH, CDR2 LQKENI. This CDR3 has 14 amino acids. The CDR3 nucleotides read TGTGCCAGCTCACCATCATTTGTCTACAATGAGCAGTTCTTC. It yields the protein CASSPSFVYNEQFF.

As concerns this clone: Only one base separates this from a far larger clonotype, so it likely reflects a read error. At the DNA level, this CDR3 is encoded by other sequences in the same sample as well. This chain links TRBV5-2 with TRBJ1-3. TRBV5-2 is listed as a pseudogene. CDR3 length: 18 residues. The CDR3 sequence: CASSLRLSGTPLENTIYF. DNA for the CDR3: TGTGCCAGCAGCCTTAGACTGTCCGGGACTCCCTTGGAAAACACCATATATTTT.